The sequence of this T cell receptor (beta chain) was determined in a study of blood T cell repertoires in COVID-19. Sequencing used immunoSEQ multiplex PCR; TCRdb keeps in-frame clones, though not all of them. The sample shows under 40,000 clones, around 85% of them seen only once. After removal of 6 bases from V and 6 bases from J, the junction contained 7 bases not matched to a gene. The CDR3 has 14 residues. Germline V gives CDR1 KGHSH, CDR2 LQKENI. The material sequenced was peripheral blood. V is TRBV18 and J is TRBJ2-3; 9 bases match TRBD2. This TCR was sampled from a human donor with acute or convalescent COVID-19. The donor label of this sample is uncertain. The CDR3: CASSRRGREDTQYF. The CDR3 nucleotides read TGTGCCAGCTCCCGCCGCGGGAGGGAGGATACGCAGTATTTT. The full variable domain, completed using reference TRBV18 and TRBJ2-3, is NAGVMQNPRHLVRRRGQEARLRCSPMKGHSHVYWYRQLPEEGLKFMVYLQKENIIDESGMPKERFSAEFPKEGPSILRIQQVVRGDSAAYFCASSRRGREDTQYFGPGTRLTVL.